This T cell receptor beta chain derives from a study of cytomegalovirus exposure and HLA in healthy donors. Study observations and caveats: The study designated 150 to 200 TCR beta chains cytomegalovirus-associated.

PCR involved 60 Vbeta and 13 Jbeta primers. Under the authors' procedure: A later analysis tallied some 84 million unique TCR beta chains, around 11 million of them shared. Profiled with immunoSEQ multiplex PCR; TCRdb holds only in-frame clones, not every one. Clonal size and the V and J genes are those of that table, whereas D and trimming came from the DNA. The table has around 150,000 clones, about 64% seen once. Germline values: CDR1 WNHNN, CDR2 SYGVQD (reference sequence). The CDR3 covers 16 residues. V lost 0 bases, J lost 7 bases, and 12 bases stayed unmatched. The sample holds a few counts of this clone. The antigen remains undetermined.

Sequencing input: PBMCs. The chain links TRBV10-1 to TRBJ2-7; 7 bases map to TRBD2. The sequence was obtained from an older woman in good health and CMV-seropositive. The CDR3 spells CASSESQPGLVGEQYF. For the CDR3, the DNA is TGCGCCAGCAGTGAGTCTCAGCCCGGACTAGTGGGGGAGCAGTACTTC.